The T cell receptor (beta chain) described here comes from a study of cytomegalovirus exposure and HLA in healthy donors. In the case of this clone: As yet, its antigen is unknown.

Use of 60 Vbeta and 13 Jbeta primers characterized the PCR. This table comes from immunoSEQ multiplex PCR, and its TCRdb copy is limited to in-frame clones, with some not included. The data hold about 170,000 clones, with approximately 72% observed a single time. Overall study results and limits: In a later analysis, HLA-associated beta chains showed higher expansion and lower generation probabilities than comparable chains. Previous analysis showed most TCR beta V segments were productive about 87% or about 30% of the time. What was likely a sequencing artifact was a cluster of highly shared sequence variants. In a later analysis, TCR beta V- and J-gene trimming showed a link to a missense DCLRE1C variant.

The V end lost 2 bases, the J end lost 9 bases, and 8 bases lay between the germline ends. Germline assignment: CDR1 KGHSH and CDR2 LQKENI. The CDR3 is 12 amino acids. Sequences were obtained from PBMCs. The receptor was isolated from a human donor in good health. The chain couples TRBV18 to TRBJ2-1; TRBD1 might be the D (5 bases). CDR3 protein: CASSPLGVEQFF. In DNA, the CDR3 is TGTGCCAGCTCACCATTAGGGGTTGAGCAGTTCTTC.